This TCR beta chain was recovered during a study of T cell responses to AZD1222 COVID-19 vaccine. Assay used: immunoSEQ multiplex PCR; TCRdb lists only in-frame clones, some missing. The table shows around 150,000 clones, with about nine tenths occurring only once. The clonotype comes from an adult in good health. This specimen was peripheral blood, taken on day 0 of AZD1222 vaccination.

CDR3 amino acids: CAWSEVTGSAQHF. The CDR3 bases are TGTGCCTGGAGTGAGGTGACGGGCTCGGCCCAGCATTTT. The chain employs TRBV30 and TRBJ1-5; D is undetermined. Trimming stripped 1 base from V and 11 bases from J, with 15 bases between. The CDR3 has 13 amino acids. CDR1 and CDR2 (germline): GTSNPN, SVGIG (reference sequence).